This is a list of T cell receptor beta chains from one sample in a study of neurological immune-mediated disorders. TCRdb re-called the 5' RACE reads through MiXCR, storing one row per CDR3 protein. The table records fewer than 60,000 distinct CDR3 sequences, less than 15% of them present only once. Sequenced material: PBMCs. These receptors were taken from a male donor with HTLV-1-associated myelopathy (HAM/TSP). CDR3s include the opening cysteine and the closing phenylalanine or tryptophan. D genes are given only for firm matches. Not every row has a clone size; where given, it reads once, few, many or a size class.

J	V	length	D	size	DNA	CDR3
TRBJ2-5	TRBV7-2	15	NA	many	TGTGCCAGCAGCTTAGGTCCAGGGGACGTAGAGACCCAGTACTTC	CASSLGPGDVETQYF
TRBJ1-5	TRBV5-5	14	NA	many	TGTGCCAGCAGCTTGGCAAGTGGCAATCAGCCCCAGCATTTT	CASSLASGNQPQHF
TRBJ2-1	TRBV20-1	15	TRBD2	many	TGCAGTGCTAAAGCGAGACTAGCGGCTAACAATGAGCAGTTCTTC	CSAKARLAANNEQFF
TRBJ1-1	TRBV6-2/TRBV6-3	14	NA	many	TGTGCCAGCAGTTATGTCCCGGGGCACACTGAAGCTTTCTTT	CASSYVPGHTEAFF
TRBJ2-7	TRBV28	12	NA	many	TGTGCCAGCAGTACCCTCACGGGCGAGCAGTACTTC	CASSTLTGEQYF
TRBJ1-1	TRBV5-1	13	NA	many	TGCGCCAGCAGCTTGGTCAGGAACACTGAAGCTTTCTTT	CASSLVRNTEAFF
TRBJ2-7	TRBV5-1	15	NA	many	TGCGCCAGCAGCTTAGGTCCAGGGACTCCCTACGAGCAGTACTTC	CASSLGPGTPYEQYF
TRBJ2-7	TRBV27	14	TRBD2	NA	TGTGCCAGCAGTGCACTAGCGGGGGGCCACGAGCAGTACTTC	CASSALAGGHEQYF
TRBJ2-3	TRBV5-1	16	TRBD1	many	TGCGCCAGCAGCACCCAGACAGGGGGCTTTGCAGATACGCAGTATTTT	CASSTQTGGFADTQYF
TRBJ2-3	TRBV12-3/TRBV12-4	13	NA	many	TGTGCCAGCAGTCCATCAGGGACAGATACGCAGTATTTT	CASSPSGTDTQYF
TRBJ2-7	TRBV5-1	14	NA	many	TGCGCCAGCAGCTGGGGGTCCCCTCCCTACGAGCAGTACTTC	CASSWGSPPYEQYF
TRBJ2-2	TRBV2	15	TRBD1	NA	TGTGCCAGCCACCGGGACAGAGCGAACACCGGGGAGCTGTTTTTT	CASHRDRANTGELFF
TRBJ2-1	TRBV7-9	13	NA	many	TGTGCCAGCAGCTTATTCTCCTACAATGAGCAGTTCTTC	CASSLFSYNEQFF
TRBJ2-3	TRBV20-1	15	TRBD2	many	TGCAGTGCTACCCGCTTTAGCGGGAGCACAGATACGCAGTATTTT	CSATRFSGSTDTQYF
TRBJ2-5	TRBV7-2	15	NA	NA	TGTGCCAGCAGCTTATTATCGGCTAGCCCAGAGACCCAGTACTTC	CASSLLSASPETQYF
TRBJ2-2	TRBV2	12	NA	many	TGTGCCAGCATTACGAACACCGGGGAGCTGTTTTTT	CASITNTGELFF
TRBJ2-5	TRBV7-2	15	NA	many	TGTGCCAGCAGCTCCGGACAGTTAGTACAAGAGACCCAGTACTTC	CASSSGQLVQETQYF
TRBJ2-1	TRBV20-1	11	NA	few	TGCAGTGCTAGTCTCCTCCATGAGCAGTTCTTC	CSASLLHEQFF
TRBJ2-5	TRBV5-1	14	TRBD1	many	TGCGCCAGCAGCTTACAGGGGGCACAAGAGACCCAGTACTTC	CASSLQGAQETQYF
TRBJ2-7	TRBV20-1	11	NA	many	TGCAGTGCCTCTGCCGGGCCCGAGCAGTACTTC	CSASAGPEQYF
TRBJ2-1	TRBV20-1	14	NA	NA	TGCAGTGCTATCGAGCTAGATCCATACAATGAGCAGTTCTTC	CSAIELDPYNEQFF
TRBJ1-6	TRBV7-2	13	NA	many	TGTGCCAGCAGCTTTCAGGGACATTCACCCCTCCACTTT	CASSFQGHSPLHF
TRBJ2-3	TRBV5-1	17	NA	NA	TGCGCCAGCAGCTTGGTTGGTGTTTCGTGGGGGGCAGATACGCAGTATTTT	CASSLVGVSWGADTQYF
TRBJ2-1	TRBV7-2	19	TRBD2	many	TGTGCCAGCAGCAGGCCGGGACTAGCGGCGCCTAGCTCCTACAATGAGCAGTTCTTC	CASSRPGLAAPSSYNEQFF
TRBJ1-1	TRBV27	15	NA	many	TGTGCCAGCAGCTTAGGGGCACTCCCTTACACTGAAGCTTTCTTT	CASSLGALPYTEAFF
TRBJ1-2	TRBV5-1	13	NA	many	TGCGCCAGCAGCTTGCCAGGAGACTATGGCTACACCTTC	CASSLPGDYGYTF
TRBJ1-3	TRBV10-3	13	NA	many	TGTGCCATCAGTGACCCCTCTGGAAACACCATATATTTT	CAISDPSGNTIYF
TRBJ1-1	TRBV5-1	14	NA	many	TGCGCCAGCAGCTGGGACACCCGGAGCACTGAAGCTTTCTTT	CASSWDTRSTEAFF
TRBJ1-2	TRBV27	15	TRBD1	many	TGTGCCAGCAGATCCCACAGGACAGGGGACGTAGGCTACACCTTC	CASRSHRTGDVGYTF
TRBJ1-6	TRBV5-1	15	NA	many	TGCGCCAGCAGCTCCTCCGGGACACATAATTCACCCCTCCACTTT	CASSSSGTHNSPLHF
TRBJ2-1	TRBV5-1	15	NA	many	TGCGCCAACAGCTTGCGGGGGCAGGGCTACAATGAGCAGTTCTTC	CANSLRGQGYNEQFF
TRBJ1-6	TRBV25-1	14	NA	NA	TGTGCCAGCAGAGCCGGGGCCTCAAGTTCACCCCTCCACTTT	CASRAGASSSPLHF
TRBJ2-1	TRBV11-2	15	NA	many	TGTGCCAGCAGCTTAGAAGCCCTACTTGGCAATGAGCAGTTCTTC	CASSLEALLGNEQFF
TRBJ1-1	TRBV18	14	NA	many	TGTGCCAGCTCACCACCAAGCCAGCTTGCTGAAGCTTTCTTT	CASSPPSQLAEAFF
TRBJ1-5	TRBV20-1	15	TRBD1	many	TGCAGTGCTAGGCGCCAGGGGGAATATAATCAGCCCCAGCATTTT	CSARRQGEYNQPQHF
TRBJ2-4	TRBV24-1	15	NA	many	TGTGCCACCAGTGGGGGGGGGCTAGCCAAAAACATTCAGTACTTC	CATSGGGLAKNIQYF
TRBJ1-3	TRBV20-1	16	NA	many	TGCAGTGCCAGATCGGGGTCCAGGGGTTCTGGAAACACCATATATTTT	CSARSGSRGSGNTIYF